This T cell receptor beta chain was recorded in a study of T cells in lung cancer brain metastases (dated by TCRdb to 2016 to 2019). With regard to the full study: Most of the 20 patients had a history of tobacco use, with a median of around 41 pack-years. About 90% of the 20 patients received no interval therapy between primary and metastasis resection. Median interval between primary and brain metastasis specimen acquisition was about 350 days. TCR beta CDR3 repertoires were compared between fully resected primary non-small cell lung cancers and paired brain metastases. A cohort of around 20 patients was included, from whom approximately 40 specimens were contributed, with one primary lung lesion and one brain metastasis obtained from each patient. A median age at first diagnosis of over 55 years was recorded for the patients, of whom eight or nine were male and about eleven were female. Primary and metastatic specimens both had an average DNA integrity number of 3.8, with no significant difference between the two sites.

Study-level results and caveats: Brain metastases had significantly fewer unique productive clones than paired primaries (median about 1,500 versus 4,200). Most clones were lesion-specific, with limited overlap between paired lesions (mean Morisita index roughly 0.25). The ten most abundant clones made up a significantly larger repertoire fraction in brain metastases than primaries, suggesting clonal expansion. DNA fragmentation in FFPE samples may have prevented retrieval of the complete infiltrating T cell repertoire. Effects of preoperative corticosteroids on T cell infiltration in brain metastases could not be controlled.

Patients underwent resection for synchronous oligometastatic disease or delayed recurrence of a solitary brain metastasis. To avoid including cancers other than NSCLC, any patient with a history of multiple malignancies was excluded. Using marked H&E slides as a guide, tumor areas were macrodissected from 4 or 5 unstained 10 um sections that had been deparaffinized. All specimens were fixed in formalin and embedded in paraffin (FFPE). Genomic DNA was extracted using the AllPrep DNA/RNA FFPE Kit. In regard to this clone: Its specific antigen is unknown. Qualities for individual bases were not recorded, and no much larger clone is one base off.

Each sample received about 2.24 to 5.5 ug of genomic DNA as input, and the DNA input was kept equal within each pair of samples. TCR beta libraries were built with the immunoSEQ hsTCRbeta Kit using multiplexed V and J gene primers in two PCR steps. The pooled libraries, together with positive and negative controls, were sequenced on an Illumina MiSeq running a 100-cycle paired-end protocol. The paper's data handling went like this. Raw data were processed by the immunoSEQ vendor into normalized, annotated TCR beta repertoire reports. Richness was counted as unique clones by nucleotide sequence, and total richness was extrapolated with the iChao1 and Efron-Thisted estimators. To characterize and compare the paired lesions, the analysis used Pielou's evenness, Simpson's index, the proportional abundance of the top-ten clones, and the Morisita overlap index. TCRdb retrieved this table from immuneACCESS and kept in-frame rearrangements only. Not all clones are present; in checked studies, unresolved V genes account for under half, and no reason is known for the remainder. V and J calls and clone size are those listed in that table; D and trimming were worked out from the DNA. This sample gives more than 4,000 clones in total; 84% of them show up just once. Roughly 3% of the sample rests with the top ten.

The CDR3 has 10 amino acids, counting the end cysteine and phenylalanine. CDR3 DNA only is kept here, 30 bases in frame from base 1. V is reduced by 7 bases and J by 12 bases, leaving a spacing of 10 bases between them. According to the germline V gene, CDR1 reads LGHNT and CDR2 reads FRNRAP. The receptor was derived from a woman in her fifties or sixties with non-small cell lung cancer. The sequenced material came from tumor tissue from the primary lung tumor. According to the study, the label for this sample's cell subset or site signals: primary lung cancer lesion. The rearranged chain carries TRBV12-5 and TRBJ2-1; no D segment can be confidently identified. The nucleotides read TGTGCTAGTGCCCTGGTTGGGCAGTTCTTC. Translated, this is CASALVGQFF.